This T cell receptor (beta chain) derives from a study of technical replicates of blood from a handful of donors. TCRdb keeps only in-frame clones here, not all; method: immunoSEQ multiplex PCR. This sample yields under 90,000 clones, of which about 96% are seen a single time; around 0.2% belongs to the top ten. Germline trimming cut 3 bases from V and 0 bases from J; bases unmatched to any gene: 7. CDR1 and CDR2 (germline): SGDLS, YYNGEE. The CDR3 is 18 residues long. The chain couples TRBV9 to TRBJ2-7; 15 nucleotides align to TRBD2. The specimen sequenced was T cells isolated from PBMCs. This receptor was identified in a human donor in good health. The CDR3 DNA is TGTGCCAGCAGCGAGGGGACTAGCGGGAGGCAACGCTCCTACGAGCAGTACTTC. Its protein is CASSEGTSGRQRSYEQYF.